This TCR beta chain stems from a study of T cells after yellow fever vaccination. General observations from the study: Most clones from primary vaccination resurfaced after the booster (about 95% CD4, 88% CD8).

The sample holds a few counts of this clonotype. The target antigen is unknown. Per the germline V gene, CDR1 is DFQATT and CDR2 is SNEGSKA (reference sequence). V lost 4 bases, J lost 1 base, and 18 bases lay in between. The CDR3 contains 16 residues. TCRdb processed the 5' RACE reads anew with MiXCR; each CDR3 protein has one entry. Of hundreds of thousands of distinct CDR3 sequences listed, roughly 12% were seen once; the top ten hold over 11%. This clonotype was obtained from a man aged 30 to 39 who received the YFV17D yellow fever vaccine. The chain recombines TRBV20-1 with TRBJ2-3; D is possibly TRBD2 (6 bases). Source: PBMCs, taken on the day of the yellow fever booster vaccination. The CDR3, as DNA: TGCAGTGCTATCCCCCTGAGCGGAGGGGGCACAGATACGCAGTATTTT. It specifies CSAIPLSGGGTDTQYF.